A selection of T cell receptor beta chains follows, all from one sample in a study of T cells in Graves' hyperthyroidism and ophthalmopathy. TCRdb itself ran the multiplex PCR reads through MiXCR, one entry per CDR3 protein. The sample holds hundreds of thousands of distinct CDR3 sequences; approximately 15% are singletons and the top ten take more than 3%. Specimen: blood. The receptors originated from a woman in her forties with Graves' ophthalmopathy. Both conserved end residues are part of each CDR3. The D gene is left open where the match is weak. The listing skips clone size in some rows; elsewhere it reads once, few, many or a size class.

D gene	clone size	V gene	J gene	CDR3 protein	CDR3 DNA
NA	once	TRBV11-2	TRBJ2-2	CASSQALGAELFF	TGTGCCAGCAGCCAGGCACTCGGGGCTGAGCTGTTTTTT
NA	NA	TRBV12-5	TRBJ2-5	CASGLVQHQETQYF	TGTGCTAGTGGTTTGGTACAACACCAAGAGACCCAGTACTTC
NA	NA	TRBV7-6	TRBJ1-6	CASSLYSGQNNSPLHF	TGTGCCAGCAGCTTATACTCCGGACAGAATAATTCACCCCTCCACTTT
NA	many	TRBV5-6	TRBJ1-6	CASRAGTPSSPLHF	TGTGCCAGCAGGGCCGGGACACCGTCTTCACCCCTCCACTTT
NA	NA	TRBV29-1	TRBJ1-5	CSVGRDHNQPQHF	TGCAGCGTTGGTAGGGACCACAATCAGCCCCAGCATTTT
TRBD1	many	TRBV18	TRBJ2-4	CASSPTDREGIQYF	TGTGCCAGCTCACCAACGGACAGGGAAGGCATTCAGTACTTC
TRBD1	many	TRBV18	TRBJ1-6	CASSPGQDNSPLHF	TGTGCCAGCTCACCGGGACAGGATAATTCACCCCTCCACTTT
NA	few	TRBV20-1	TRBJ1-1	CSAGLRRALVTEAFF	TGCAGTGCTGGACTTCGGAGGGCGTTGGTCACTGAAGCTTTCTTT
NA	few	TRBV12-3/TRBV12-4	TRBJ2-7	CASSFTASVYEQYF	TGTGCCAGCAGTTTCACAGCGTCAGTCTACGAGCAGTACTTC
NA	NA	TRBV5-1	TRBJ2-3	CASKEGALSTDTQYF	TGCGCCAGCAAGGAGGGTGCCCTAAGCACAGATACGCAGTATTTT
NA	many	TRBV5-1	TRBJ1-3	CASSLGYSGNTIYF	TGCGCCAGCAGCTTGGGCTACTCTGGAAACACCATATATTTT
NA	few	TRBV4-1	TRBJ2-3	CASSQVISGGTDTQYF	TGCGCCAGCAGCCAAGTAATTAGCGGAGGGACAGATACGCAGTATTTT
NA	NA	TRBV19	TRBJ1-1	CASSIPSRSRNTEAFF	TGTGCCAGTAGTATTCCGTCTCGTTCGAGGAACACTGAAGCTTTCTTT
NA	many	TRBV20-1	TRBJ2-2	CSSRGGTNTGELFF	TGCAGTTCAAGAGGAGGAACGAACACCGGGGAGCTGTTTTTT
NA	many	TRBV2	TRBJ2-7	CASSELEGVYEQYF	TGTGCCAGCAGTGAATTGGAGGGAGTCTACGAGCAGTACTTC
NA	few	TRBV14	TRBJ2-1	CASSRFPPGVSYEQFF	TGTGCCAGCAGCCGATTTCCCCCAGGGGTTTCCTACGAGCAGTTCTTC
NA	NA	TRBV6-5	TRBJ1-4	CASSYSYGDEKLFF	TGTGCCAGCAGTTACTCGTACGGGGATGAAAAACTGTTTTTT
TRBD2	few	TRBV30	TRBJ2-3	CAWTKSPGLGPRDTQYF	TGTGCCTGGACTAAATCCCCGGGACTAGGGCCTCGCGATACGCAGTATTTT
NA	many	TRBV20-1	TRBJ2-3	CSATRSADTQYF	TGCAGTGCTACCCGGAGTGCAGATACGCAGTATTTT
TRBD1	NA	TRBV30	TRBJ2-3	CAWNGDRGPVYRDTQYF	TGTGCCTGGAATGGGGACAGGGGGCCTGTTTATCGAGATACGCAGTATTTT
TRBD1	NA	TRBV7-3	TRBJ2-7	CASSHYRTGSGYEQYF	TGTGCCAGCAGCCACTACCGGACAGGCTCAGGCTACGAGCAGTACTTC
TRBD2	NA	TRBV3-1	TRBJ2-3	CASSQESSGGGTDTQYF	TGTGCCAGCAGCCAAGAGTCTAGCGGGGGGGGCACAGATACGCAGTATTTT
NA	many	TRBV6-1	TRBJ1-1	CASTSARMGGVNTEAFF	TGTGCCAGCACCTCCGCCAGGATGGGGGGGGTGAACACTGAAGCTTTCTTT